The sequence of this TCR beta chain was determined in a study of T-cell reconstitution after alpha-beta-depleted transplantation in children. Overall study findings and caveats: From newly produced T cells came most of the T-cell counts and diversity one year after transplant. Several hundred expanded graft clones reportedly were the source of alpha-beta T cells about two months after transplant. Recipient T cells and thymic progenitors that survived were the source of the high TCRbeta diversity seen at day 60 in some patients.

This clonotype has a count of ten or more. The antigen remains undetermined. TCRbeta library preparation incorporated unique molecular identifiers. TCRdb re-called the PCR reads with MiXCR, one entry per CDR3 protein. The table includes fewer than 700,000 distinct CDR3 sequences, approximately 12% detected once. Material: PBMCs, mostly from graft donor cells, obtained 360 days after TCRalphabeta/CD19-depleted stem cell transplant. This receptor was taken from a male patient younger than 18 who had a stem cell transplant for acute myeloid leukemia, so the T cells may come from the graft donor.

The CDR3 loop reads CASSTDVGLAGTGELFF. The CDR3 DNA reads as TGTGCCAGCAGCACCGATGTAGGACTAGCGGGCACCGGGGAGCTGTTTTTT. The chain has TRBV28 and TRBJ2-2; 11 positions match TRBD2. The CDR3 totals 17 residues. The V segment lost 6 bases and the J segment 4 bases; nucleotides outside the gene matches: 10. The germline gives CDR1 MDHEN, CDR2 SYDVKM.